The rows below give T cell receptor beta chains drawn from one sample of a study of neurological immune-mediated disorders. MiXCR was run by TCRdb on the 5' RACE reads, yielding one entry per CDR3 protein. The sample shows more than 100,000 distinct CDR3 sequences, about 10% of them seen only once. The sequencing sample was made of PBMCs. These receptors all come from a female donor with HTLV-1-associated myelopathy (HAM/TSP). Both conserved end residues are part of each CDR3. The D gene is left open where the match is weak. Clone size is given for some rows only: seen once, a few or many times, or a class if the clone is expanded.

j_gene | v_gene | abundance | d_gene | CDR3nt | CDR3aa
TRBJ2-3 | TRBV10-3 | many | NA | TGTGCCATCAGTGACCCGACAAGGGACGGCACAGATACGCAGTATTTT | CAISDPTRDGTDTQYF
TRBJ2-7 | TRBV5-1 | many | TRBD1 | TGCGCCAGCACCACCTTGGACAGGGGCGCTACGGAGCAGTACTTC | CASTTLDRGATEQYF
TRBJ2-1 | TRBV18 | many | TRBD2 | TGTGCCAGCTCACCATCTAGCGGGGGTAGAGATGAGCAGTTCTTC | CASSPSSGGRDEQFF
TRBJ2-1 | TRBV10-3 | many | NA | TGTGCCATCAGTGAGTCCAATTTAAGGGGTAATGAGCAGTTCTTC | CAISESNLRGNEQFF
TRBJ2-7 | TRBV28 | many | NA | TGTGCCAGCAGTTTATGGTCTCGTGGGTCCTACGAGCAGTACTTC | CASSLWSRGSYEQYF
TRBJ2-1 | TRBV20-1 | many | NA | TGCAGTGCTACCCTCTCGAGCTCCTACAATGAGCAGTTCTTC | CSATLSSSYNEQFF
TRBJ1-4 | TRBV20-1 | many | NA | TGCAGTGCTAGCACAAGGACCCTTACTAATGAAAAACTGTTTTTT | CSASTRTLTNEKLFF
TRBJ1-3 | TRBV5-8 | many | NA | TGTGCCAGCAGCTGGACCCAGCCAGGGGCTGGAAACACCATATATTTT | CASSWTQPGAGNTIYF
TRBJ1-3 | TRBV19 | few | NA | TGTGCCAGCTTTCAGACAGCCAACTCTGGAAACACCATATATTTT | CASFQTANSGNTIYF
TRBJ2-2 | TRBV20-1 | NA | NA | TGCAGTGCAACCTGTACCACCGGGGAGCTGTTTTTT | CSATCTTGELFF